A selection of T cell receptor beta chains follows, all from one sample in a study of response to subunit inactivated influenza vaccine. TCRdb passed the RT-PCR reads through MiXCR, listing each CDR3 protein once. The sample records hundreds of thousands of distinct CDR3 sequences, around 11% being singletons. The sample here was PBMCs from blood, taken on the day of vaccination. All receptors derive from a man aged 50-60 years who received an inactivated influenza vaccine. The CDR3 runs from the conserved cysteine through the conserved F or W. A D gene is named only where the DNA matches it firmly. Only some rows state a clone size, as once, few, many or a class for expanded clones.

D: NA
length: 13
V: TRBV5-1
J: TRBJ1-2
size: many
DNA: TGCGCCAGCAGCTCGGACGGGACCTATGGCTACACCTTC
CDR3: CASSSDGTYGYTF

D: TRBD1
length: 18
V: TRBV6-2/TRBV6-3
J: TRBJ1-5
size: few
DNA: TGTGCCAGCAGCCGACAGACAGGGACTATTCCCAGCAATCAGCCCCAGCATTTT
CDR3: CASSRQTGTIPSNQPQHF

D: NA
length: 13
V: TRBV20-1
J: TRBJ1-5
size: NA
DNA: TGCAGTGCTAGACCACAGAACAATCAGCCCCAGCATTTT
CDR3: CSARPQNNQPQHF

D: NA
length: 13
V: TRBV6-2/TRBV6-3
J: TRBJ2-1
size: NA
DNA: TGTGCCAGCAGTTCCGACATTCACAATGAGCAGTTCTTC
CDR3: CASSSDIHNEQFF

D: NA
length: 14
V: TRBV5-1
J: TRBJ2-7
size: NA
DNA: TGCGCCAGCAGCTTGGTATCTTACGGGAACGAGCAGTACTTC
CDR3: CASSLVSYGNEQYF

D: NA
length: 13
V: TRBV9
J: TRBJ2-1
size: NA
DNA: TGTGCCAGCAGCCCCCACCCCCGGGGTGAGCAGTTCTTC
CDR3: CASSPHPRGEQFF

D: TRBD2
length: 15
V: TRBV7-2
J: TRBJ2-7
size: NA
DNA: TGTGCCAGCAGCTCCACCGGGACTAGGGCCGGCGAGCAGTACTTC
CDR3: CASSSTGTRAGEQYF

D: TRBD2
length: 14
V: TRBV4-3
J: TRBJ2-2
size: NA
DNA: TGCGCCAGCAGCCCCACTTTAGCGGGGGGCCGCCTGTTTTTT
CDR3: CASSPTLAGGRLFF

D: NA
length: 16
V: TRBV5-8
J: TRBJ1-2
size: NA
DNA: TGTGCCAGCAGCGGCAACAGGGATCTTATTACCTATGGCTACACCTTC
CDR3: CASSGNRDLITYGYTF

D: NA
length: 16
V: TRBV4-3
J: TRBJ2-5
size: NA
DNA: TGCGCCAGCAGCCAAGCTGCAGCAATGGGTCAAGAGACCCAGTACTTC
CDR3: CASSQAAAMGQETQYF

D: NA
length: 14
V: TRBV12-3/TRBV12-4
J: TRBJ1-6
size: NA
DNA: TGTGCCAGCAGTTTATCGGGCCAGCATTCACCCCTCCACTTT
CDR3: CASSLSGQHSPLHF

D: NA
length: 15
V: TRBV29-1
J: TRBJ2-2
size: many
DNA: TGCAGCGTTGATCGAGGACGGCGGGGCACCGGGGAGCTGTTTTTT
CDR3: CSVDRGRRGTGELFF

D: NA
length: 14
V: TRBV2
J: TRBJ2-5
size: NA
DNA: TGTGCCAGCAGTCAATTCCGGGAGCAAGAGACCCAGTACTTC
CDR3: CASSQFREQETQYF

D: TRBD2
length: 16
V: TRBV9
J: TRBJ2-3
size: NA
DNA: TGTGCCAGCAGCGTAGATCTACTAGCGGGGACTTATACGCAGTATTTT
CDR3: CASSVDLLAGTYTQYF

D: TRBD2
length: 16
V: TRBV6-2/TRBV6-3
J: TRBJ2-7
size: NA
DNA: TGTGCCAGCAGTTACTCCGCTCGGGACTACACTTACGAGCAGTACTTC
CDR3: CASSYSARDYTYEQYF

D: NA
length: 16
V: TRBV5-6
J: TRBJ2-7
size: NA
DNA: TGTGCCAGCAGCGAACTATCAGGGGAGGCATCCTACGAGCAGTACTTC
CDR3: CASSELSGEASYEQYF

D: TRBD1
length: 12
V: TRBV25-1
J: TRBJ2-7
size: NA
DNA: TGTGCCAGCCACGGACAGGGCTACGAGCAGTACTTC
CDR3: CASHGQGYEQYF

D: NA
length: 15
V: TRBV7-2
J: TRBJ1-2
size: few
DNA: TGTGCCAGCAGCTTGGACAGACTGATTAACTATGGCTACACCTTC
CDR3: CASSLDRLINYGYTF

D: NA
length: 15
V: TRBV21-1
J: TRBJ2-5
size: NA
DNA: TGTGCCAGCAGCAAAGTGAGGACAGGGGAAGAGACCCAGTACTTC
CDR3: CASSKVRTGEETQYF

D: NA
length: 17
V: TRBV7-6
J: TRBJ2-6
size: NA
DNA: TGTGCCAGCAGCCTGCAAAACAGGAACTCTGGGGCCAACGTCCTGACTTTC
CDR3: CASSLQNRNSGANVLTF

D: TRBD1
length: 17
V: TRBV18
J: TRBJ2-5
size: NA
DNA: TGTGCCAGCTCACCACAGCCCGACTTCAGGGGGCCAGAGACCCAGTACTTC
CDR3: CASSPQPDFRGPETQYF

D: NA
length: 17
V: TRBV27
J: TRBJ2-6
size: many
DNA: TGTGCCAGCAGTTTAAGAGTTATGCTCTCTGGGGCCAACGTCCTGACTTTC
CDR3: CASSLRVMLSGANVLTF

D: TRBD1
length: 16
V: TRBV9
J: TRBJ2-3
size: NA
DNA: TGTGCCAGCAGCCTTTCAGACAGGGGAGTAACAGATACGCAGTATTTT
CDR3: CASSLSDRGVTDTQYF

D: NA
length: 13
V: TRBV9
J: TRBJ2-5
size: many
DNA: TGTGCCAGCAGCGTAGCTGGGGGGGAGACCCAGTACTTC
CDR3: CASSVAGGETQYF

D: NA
length: 15
V: TRBV20-1
J: TRBJ2-7
size: few
DNA: TGCAGTGCTAGAGATGGGAGGGGGCCCAATCTCGAGCAGTACTTC
CDR3: CSARDGRGPNLEQYF

D: NA
length: 13
V: TRBV18
J: TRBJ2-7
size: many
DNA: TGTGCCAGCTCACCGGGGGTCTTCTACGAGCAGTACTTC
CDR3: CASSPGVFYEQYF

D: NA
length: 11
V: TRBV29-1
J: TRBJ2-7
size: many
DNA: TGCAGCGTTGACACGTTAGGAGAGCAGTACTTC
CDR3: CSVDTLGEQYF

D: NA
length: 16
V: TRBV4-1
J: TRBJ1-2
size: NA
DNA: TGCGCCAGCAGCCAAGTTTCCTCTTGGGCAGACTATGGCTACACCTTC
CDR3: CASSQVSSWADYGYTF

D: TRBD2
length: 15
V: TRBV20-1
J: TRBJ2-1
size: few
DNA: TGCAGTGCTACTCCCCATAGCGGGGGGGCGAGTGAGCAGTTCTTC
CDR3: CSATPHSGGASEQFF

D: NA
length: 14
V: TRBV6-2/TRBV6-3
J: TRBJ2-7
size: few
DNA: TGTGCCACTGAGGGGATACGGACTACCTACGAGCAGTACTTC
CDR3: CATEGIRTTYEQYF

D: TRBD2
length: 15
V: TRBV10-1
J: TRBJ2-5
size: NA
DNA: TGCGCCAGCAGTGAGTCGTTAGCGGGGGTAGAGACCCAGTACTTC
CDR3: CASSESLAGVETQYF

D: TRBD2
length: 15
V: TRBV20-1
J: TRBJ2-1
size: NA
DNA: TGCAGTGCTGGCGATAGCGGGAGGATCTACAATGAGCAGTTCTTC
CDR3: CSAGDSGRIYNEQFF

D: TRBD1
length: 15
V: TRBV4-3
J: TRBJ2-7
size: NA
DNA: TGCGCCAGCAGCCAAGTGACAGGGGGGTACTACGAGCAGTACTTC
CDR3: CASSQVTGGYYEQYF

D: TRBD2
length: 13
V: TRBV20-1
J: TRBJ2-7
size: NA
DNA: TGCAGTCTAAGGACTAGCGGGGACTACGAGCAGTACTTC
CDR3: CSLRTSGDYEQYF

D: NA
length: 14
V: TRBV10-1
J: TRBJ2-1
size: few
DNA: TGCGCCAGCAGTGAGTCGGGACCCGCCCATGAGCAGTTCTTC
CDR3: CASSESGPAHEQFF

D: TRBD1
length: 13
V: TRBV12-3/TRBV12-4
J: TRBJ1-5
size: NA
DNA: TGTGCCAGTACGGACAGGGAAAGTCAGCCCCAGCATTTT
CDR3: CASTDRESQPQHF

D: NA
length: 17
V: TRBV6-5
J: TRBJ2-2
size: NA
DNA: TGTGCCAGCAGTTACTCTAGGACAGCCACGAACACCGGGGAGCTGTTTTTT
CDR3: CASSYSRTATNTGELFF

D: NA
length: 11
V: TRBV6-2/TRBV6-3
J: TRBJ1-1
size: few
DNA: TGTGCCAGCAGGCAGGGGACTGAAGCTTTCTTT
CDR3: CASRQGTEAFF

D: NA
length: 15
V: TRBV19
J: TRBJ2-7
size: NA
DNA: TGTGCCAGTAGTATAACGTCCATGGGGCACTACGAGCAGTACTTC
CDR3: CASSITSMGHYEQYF

D: TRBD2
length: 16
V: TRBV20-1
J: TRBJ2-3
size: few
DNA: TGCAGTGCTAGAGATCGATTAGCGGGGGGCACAGATACGCAGTATTTT
CDR3: CSARDRLAGGTDTQYF

D: TRBD1
length: 14
V: TRBV28
J: TRBJ2-5
size: NA
DNA: TGTGCCAGCGGATATGACAGGGGCGGTCGGACCCAGTACTTC
CDR3: CASGYDRGGRTQYF

D: NA
length: 14
V: TRBV20-1
J: TRBJ2-7
size: NA
DNA: TGCAGTGCTAGAGATCCCCGGGCCTCCTACGAGCAGTACTTC
CDR3: CSARDPRASYEQYF